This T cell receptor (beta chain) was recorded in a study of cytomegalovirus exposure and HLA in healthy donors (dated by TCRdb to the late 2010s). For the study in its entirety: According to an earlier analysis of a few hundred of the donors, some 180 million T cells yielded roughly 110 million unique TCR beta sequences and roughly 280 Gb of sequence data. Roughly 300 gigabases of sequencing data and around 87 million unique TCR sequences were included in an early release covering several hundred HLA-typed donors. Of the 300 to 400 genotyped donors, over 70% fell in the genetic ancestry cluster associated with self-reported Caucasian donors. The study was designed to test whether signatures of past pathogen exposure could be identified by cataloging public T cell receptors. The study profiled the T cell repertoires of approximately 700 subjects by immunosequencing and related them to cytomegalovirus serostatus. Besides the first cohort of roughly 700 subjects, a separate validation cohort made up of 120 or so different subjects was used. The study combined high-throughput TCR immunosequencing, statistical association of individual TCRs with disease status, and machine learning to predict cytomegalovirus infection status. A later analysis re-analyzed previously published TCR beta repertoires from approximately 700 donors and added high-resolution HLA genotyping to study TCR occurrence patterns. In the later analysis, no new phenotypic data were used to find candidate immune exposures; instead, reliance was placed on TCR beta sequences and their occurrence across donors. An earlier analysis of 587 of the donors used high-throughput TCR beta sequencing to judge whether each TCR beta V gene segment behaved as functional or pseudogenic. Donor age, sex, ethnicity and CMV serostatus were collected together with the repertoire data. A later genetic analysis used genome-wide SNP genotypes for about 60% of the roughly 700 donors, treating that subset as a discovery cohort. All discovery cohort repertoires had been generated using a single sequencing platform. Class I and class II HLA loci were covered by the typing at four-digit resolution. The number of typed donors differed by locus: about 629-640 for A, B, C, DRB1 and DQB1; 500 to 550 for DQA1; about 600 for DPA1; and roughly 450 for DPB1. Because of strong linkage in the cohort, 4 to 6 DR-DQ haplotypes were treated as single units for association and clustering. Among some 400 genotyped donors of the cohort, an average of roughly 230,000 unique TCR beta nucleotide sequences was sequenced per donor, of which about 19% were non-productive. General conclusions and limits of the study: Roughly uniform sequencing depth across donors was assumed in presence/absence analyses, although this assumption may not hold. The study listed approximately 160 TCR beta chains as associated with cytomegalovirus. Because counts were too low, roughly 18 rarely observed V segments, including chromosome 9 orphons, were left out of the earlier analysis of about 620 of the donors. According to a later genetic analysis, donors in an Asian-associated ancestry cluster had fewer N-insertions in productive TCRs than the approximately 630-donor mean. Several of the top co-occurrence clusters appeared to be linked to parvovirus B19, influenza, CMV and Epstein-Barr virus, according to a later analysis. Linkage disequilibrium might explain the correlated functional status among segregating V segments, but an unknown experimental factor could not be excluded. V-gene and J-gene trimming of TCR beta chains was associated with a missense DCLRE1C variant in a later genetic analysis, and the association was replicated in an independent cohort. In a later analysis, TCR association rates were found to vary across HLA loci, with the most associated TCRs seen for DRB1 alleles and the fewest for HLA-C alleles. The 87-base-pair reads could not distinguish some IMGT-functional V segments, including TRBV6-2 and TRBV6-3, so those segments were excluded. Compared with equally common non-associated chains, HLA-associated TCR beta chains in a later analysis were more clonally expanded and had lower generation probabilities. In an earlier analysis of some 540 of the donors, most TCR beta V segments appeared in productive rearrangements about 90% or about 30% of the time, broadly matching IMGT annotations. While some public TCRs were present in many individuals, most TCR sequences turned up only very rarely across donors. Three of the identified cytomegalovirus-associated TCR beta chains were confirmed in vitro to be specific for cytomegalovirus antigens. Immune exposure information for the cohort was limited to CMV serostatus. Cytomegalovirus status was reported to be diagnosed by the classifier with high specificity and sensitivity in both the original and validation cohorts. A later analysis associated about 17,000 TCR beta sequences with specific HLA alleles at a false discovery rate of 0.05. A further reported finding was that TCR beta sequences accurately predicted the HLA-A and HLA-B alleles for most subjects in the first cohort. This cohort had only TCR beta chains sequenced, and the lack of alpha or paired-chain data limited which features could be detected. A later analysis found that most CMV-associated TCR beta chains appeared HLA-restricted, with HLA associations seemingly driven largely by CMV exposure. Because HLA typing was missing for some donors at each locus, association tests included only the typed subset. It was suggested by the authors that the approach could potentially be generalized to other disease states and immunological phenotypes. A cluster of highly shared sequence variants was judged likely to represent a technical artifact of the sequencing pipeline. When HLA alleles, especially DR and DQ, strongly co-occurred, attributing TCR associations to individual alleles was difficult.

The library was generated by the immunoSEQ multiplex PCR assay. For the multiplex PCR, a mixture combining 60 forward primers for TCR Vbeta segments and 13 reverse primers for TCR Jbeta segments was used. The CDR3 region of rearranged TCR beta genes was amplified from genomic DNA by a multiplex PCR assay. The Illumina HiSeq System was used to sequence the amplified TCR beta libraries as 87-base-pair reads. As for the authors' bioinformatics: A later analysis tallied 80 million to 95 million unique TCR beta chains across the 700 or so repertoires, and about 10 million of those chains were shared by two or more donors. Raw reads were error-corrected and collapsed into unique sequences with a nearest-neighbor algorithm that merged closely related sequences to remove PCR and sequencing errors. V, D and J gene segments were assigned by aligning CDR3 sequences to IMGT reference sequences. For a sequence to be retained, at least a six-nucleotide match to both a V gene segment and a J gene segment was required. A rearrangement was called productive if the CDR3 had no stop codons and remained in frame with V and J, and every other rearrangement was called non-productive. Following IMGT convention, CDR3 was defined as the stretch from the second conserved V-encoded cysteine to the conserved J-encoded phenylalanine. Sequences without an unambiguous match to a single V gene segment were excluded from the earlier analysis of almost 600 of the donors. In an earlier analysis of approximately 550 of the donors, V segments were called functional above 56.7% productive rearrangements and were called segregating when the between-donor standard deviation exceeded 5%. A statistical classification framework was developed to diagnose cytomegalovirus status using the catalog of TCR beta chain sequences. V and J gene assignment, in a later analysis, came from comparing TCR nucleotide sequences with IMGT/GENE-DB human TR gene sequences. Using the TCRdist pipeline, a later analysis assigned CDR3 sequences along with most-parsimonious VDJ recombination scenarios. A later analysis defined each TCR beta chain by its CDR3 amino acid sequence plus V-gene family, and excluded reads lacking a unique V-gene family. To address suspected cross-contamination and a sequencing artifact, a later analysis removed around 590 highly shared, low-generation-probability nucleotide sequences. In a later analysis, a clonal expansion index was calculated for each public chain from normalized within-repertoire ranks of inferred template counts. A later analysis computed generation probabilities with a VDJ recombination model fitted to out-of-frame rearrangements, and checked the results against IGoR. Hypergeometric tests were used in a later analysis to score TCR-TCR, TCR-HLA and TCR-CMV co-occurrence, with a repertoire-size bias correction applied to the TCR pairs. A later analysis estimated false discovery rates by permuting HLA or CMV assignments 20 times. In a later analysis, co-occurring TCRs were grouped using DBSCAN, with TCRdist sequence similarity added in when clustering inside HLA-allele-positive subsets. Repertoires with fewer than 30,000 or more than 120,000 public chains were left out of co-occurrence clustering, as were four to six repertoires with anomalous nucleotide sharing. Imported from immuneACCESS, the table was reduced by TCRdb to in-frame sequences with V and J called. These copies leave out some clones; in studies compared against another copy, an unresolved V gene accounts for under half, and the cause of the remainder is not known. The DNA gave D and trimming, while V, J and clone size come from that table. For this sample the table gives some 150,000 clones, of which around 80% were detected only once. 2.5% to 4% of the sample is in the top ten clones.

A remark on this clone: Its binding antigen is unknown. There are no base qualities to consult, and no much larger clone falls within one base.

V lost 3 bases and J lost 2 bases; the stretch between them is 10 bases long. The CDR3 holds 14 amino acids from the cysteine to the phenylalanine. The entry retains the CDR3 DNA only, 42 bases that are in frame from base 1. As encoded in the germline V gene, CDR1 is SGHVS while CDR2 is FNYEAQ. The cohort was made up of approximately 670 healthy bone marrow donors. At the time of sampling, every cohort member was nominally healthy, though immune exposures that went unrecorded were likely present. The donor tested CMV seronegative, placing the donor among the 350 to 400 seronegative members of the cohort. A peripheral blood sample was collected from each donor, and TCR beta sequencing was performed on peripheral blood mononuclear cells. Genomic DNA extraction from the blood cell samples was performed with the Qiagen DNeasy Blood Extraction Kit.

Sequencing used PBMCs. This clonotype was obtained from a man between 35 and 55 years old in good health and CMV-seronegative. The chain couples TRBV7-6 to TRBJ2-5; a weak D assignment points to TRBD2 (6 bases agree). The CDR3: CASSFGTFQETQYF. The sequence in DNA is TGTGCCAGCAGCTTTGGGACTTTTCAAGAGACCCAGTACTTC.